These 6 T cell receptor beta chains were all obtained from the same sample, sequenced in a study of OX40 agonist ivuxolimab in advanced cancers. Sequenced by immunoSEQ multiplex PCR; TCRdb stores in-frame clones only, minus some. The top ten hold around 2.8% of the sample, which has about 70,000 clones, roughly 85% seen once. The sequencing here drew on CD4+ or CD8+ T cells sorted from blood, taken in a trial of the OX40 agonist ivuxolimab. The receptor source for this set is an adult with an advanced solid tumor such as melanoma, head and neck, liver or kidney cancer.

The V gene is TRBV5-6, the J gene TRBJ1-2; 11 bases agree with TRBD1. Germline CDR1 is SGHDT and CDR2 is YYEEEE. Germline trimming cut 3 bases from V and 2 bases from J; bases unmatched to any gene: 3. The CDR3 contains 15 residues. The CDR3 loop is CASSSRTGGNYGYTF. The CDR3 DNA reads as TGTGCCAGCAGCTCCAGGACAGGGGGCAACTATGGCTACACCTTC.

V and J are TRBV2 and TRBJ2-3, with 9 positions matching TRBD2. The CDR3 consists of 13 residues. Germline CDR1 and CDR2: SNHLY and FYNNEI. V gave up 7 bases and J gave up 6 bases; unmatched junction bases: 5. CDR3 residues: CASIAGGLDTQYF. DNA for the CDR3: TGTGCCAGCATCGCGGGGGGGCTTGATACGCAGTATTTT.

The chain combines TRBV7-2 with TRBJ1-2, with D tentatively TRBD1 (5 bases). Trimming cost V 4 bases and J 2 bases, with 14 bases left between them. CDR3 length: 15 residues. CDR1 is SGHTA and CDR2 is FQGNSA in the germline V gene. The CDR3 DNA sequence: TGTGCCAGCAGCTCCAAGGGGCCCCTCAACTATGGCTACACCTTC. This gives the protein CASSSKGPLNYGYTF.

V is TRBV2 and J is TRBJ2-3, with TRBD2 matching 11 bases. Germline V CDR1 and CDR2: SNHLY, FYNNEI. This CDR3 has 15 residues. V shed 7 bases and J 5 bases; nucleotides not matched to a gene: 8. CDR3 sequence (DNA): TGTGCCAGCAATCCTAGCGGGGGGCGGGGAGATACGCAGTATTTT. Translated, it gives CASNPSGGRGDTQYF.

V usage is TRBV27 and J usage is TRBJ2-7; the D call may be TRBD1 or TRBD2 (7 bases each). Germline CDR1 and CDR2: MNHEY and SMNVEV (reference sequence). V lost 5 bases to trimming and J lost 6 bases, with 23 bases between them. CDR3 length: 16 residues. As DNA, the CDR3 is TGTGCCAGCAGTCCAGGGGGGGGGTCTGAGCCCCTCGAGCAGTACTTC. Residues: CASSPGGGSEPLEQYF.

The rearrangement joins TRBV28 to TRBJ2-3; D not certain. The V gene lost 5 bases and the J gene lost 4 bases, with 19 bases spanning the gap. Looked up from germline, CDR1 is MDHEN and CDR2 is SYDVKM. The CDR3 runs to 16 residues. The CDR3 nucleotides read TGTGCCAGCAGTCCGATGACCCTCCCCTCCCCAGATACGCAGTATTTT. It is translated as CASSPMTLPSPDTQYF.